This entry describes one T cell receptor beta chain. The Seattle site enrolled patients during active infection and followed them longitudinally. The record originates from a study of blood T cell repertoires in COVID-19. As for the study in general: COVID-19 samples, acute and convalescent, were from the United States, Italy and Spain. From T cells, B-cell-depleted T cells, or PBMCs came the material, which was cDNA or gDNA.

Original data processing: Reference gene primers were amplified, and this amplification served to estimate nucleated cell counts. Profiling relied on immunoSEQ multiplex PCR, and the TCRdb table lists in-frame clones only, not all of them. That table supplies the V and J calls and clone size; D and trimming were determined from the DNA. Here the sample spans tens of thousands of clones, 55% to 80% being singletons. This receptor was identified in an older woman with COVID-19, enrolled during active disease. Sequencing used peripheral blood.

CDR3 bases: TGTGCCAGCAGCTTGTCCCCCACGGGACAGATCCTCTACGAGCAGTACTTC. This gives the protein CASSLSPTGQILYEQYF. The chain carries TRBV5-4 and TRBJ2-7; 7 bases match TRBD1. The CDR3 length is 17 residues. Trimming at V came to 1 base and at J to 3 bases, leaving 13 bases not matched to a gene. Germline V gives CDR1 SGHNT, CDR2 YYREEE (reference sequence).